Below, 30 T cell receptor beta chains from the same sample are listed, as sequenced in a study of blood T cells in healthy people across ages. Alongside a J-beta primer mix, a sample-barcoded 5' primer served in a second PCR lasting about 6 to 11 cycles. TCRdb recomputed calls from the 5' RACE reads with MiXCR, one row per CDR3 protein. The sample includes around 970,000 distinct CDR3 sequences, just over 50% of them seen just once. The sequenced material came from blood. These receptors came from a woman aged 60-75 years in good health.

This rearrangement joins TRBV29-1 to TRBJ1-2, with 7 bases that match TRBD1. Germline V gene sequence: CDR1 SQVTM, CDR2 ANQGSEA. The V and J ends lost 3 bases and 4 bases, in that order; junction bases with no gene match: 5. This CDR3 region has 13 residues. CDR3 protein: CSVETGLSYGYTF. The CDR3 nucleotides are TGCAGCGTTGAGACAGGGCTTAGCTATGGCTACACCTTC.

The gene calls are TRBV4-2 and TRBJ2-7; D ambiguous. The DNA end is more similar to TRBJ2-5, so the J call may be wrong. From germline, CDR1 is LGHNA and CDR2 YNFKEQ. The CDR3 is 16 residues long. The CDR3 is CASSQEATPKGGTQYF. CDR3 sequence (DNA): TGTGCCAGCAGCCAAGAAGCAACCCCCAAAGGCGGGACCCAGTACTTC.

Of note for this clonotype: This sequence may be a read error, since a much larger clone differs from it by one base. The V and J genes are TRBV28 and TRBJ2-7, with unresolved D. CDR1 is MDHEN, CDR2 SYDVKM, per germline. Trimming took 8 bases from V and 5 from J, leaving 28 bases between them. The CDR3 contains 17 residues. CDR3: CASPPPGRWDYLDEQYF. The CDR3 region has the DNA TGTGCCAGCCCCCCTCCCGGCCGGTGGGATTATTTGGACGAGCAGTACTTC.

This chain joins TRBV7-2 and TRBJ2-1; either TRBD1 or TRBD2 may supply D (6 bases each). The V gene's germline CDR1 is SGHTA and CDR2 FQGNSA. V lost 6 bases and J lost 8, with 17 bases in between. The CDR3 runs 14 residues. The CDR3 DNA sequence: TGTGCCAGCAGGCCCCAGGGGACTTTTGATGAGCAGTTCTTC. It codes for CASRPQGTFDEQFF.

This clonotype was found a few times. V is TRBV7-2 and J is TRBJ1-4; D is perhaps TRBD1 (5 bases). There are 11 residues in the CDR3. Trimming cost V 1 base and J 11 bases, with 5 bases left between them. From germline, CDR1 is SGHTA and CDR2 FQGNSA. For the CDR3, the DNA is TGTGCCAGCAGCTTAGGGGGGAAACTGTTTTTT. Its protein product is CASSLGGKLFF.

This rearrangement joins TRBV24-1 to TRBJ2-5; TRBD1 matches at 8 bases. The J call may be incorrect, as the DNA end agrees better with TRBJ2-7. This CDR3 contains 13 residues. Germline values: CDR1 KGHDR, CDR2 SFDVKD. CDR3 DNA sequence: TGTGCCACCAGTGGCTGGACAGGGCACGAGCAGTACTTC. Its translation is CATSGWTGHEQYF.

The rearrangement uses TRBV6-5 and TRBJ2-3; TRBD1 agrees at 12 bases. Germline V lookup: CDR1 MNHEY, CDR2 SVGAGI. J gave up 0 bases and V 2 bases, and 15 bases lay outside the gene matches. This CDR3 contains 21 residues. The CDR3 is CASSYALRDRGPRTSTDTQYF. The CDR3 DNA sequence: TGTGCCAGCAGTTACGCCCTCCGGGACAGGGGGCCCAGAACTAGCACAGATACGCAGTATTTT.

The chain is built from TRBV29-1 and TRBJ2-1, with a weak D call TRBD2 (5 bases). This CDR3 has 14 amino acids. The germline V gene has CDR1 SQVTM and CDR2 ANQGSEA. The V and J ends lost 3 bases and 9 bases respectively, with 18 bases between them. CDR3 sequence reads: CSVDLVQSRGEQFF. The CDR3 DNA reads as TGCAGCGTTGATTTGGTACAAAGCCGGGGTGAGCAGTTCTTC.

The gene calls are TRBV27 and TRBJ2-5, with D tentatively TRBD1 (5 bases). Trimming cost V 6 bases and J 9 bases, with 17 bases left between them. CDR3 size: 13 residues. Germline CDR1 is MNHEY and CDR2 is SMNVEV (reference sequence). The CDR3 coding sequence is TGTGCCAGCAGACCGGACGGCTACAGGTCCCAGTACTTC. This translates into CASRPDGYRSQYF.

The chain links TRBV28 to TRBJ1-5; 7 bases match TRBD1. The V gene's germline CDR1 is MDHEN and CDR2 SYDVKM. V dropped 2 bases and J dropped 2; count of bases not matched to a gene: 6. The CDR3 is 16 residues long. As DNA, the CDR3 is TGTGCCAGCAGTTTAAGAGGGGGCTATCGCAATCAGCCCCAGCATTTT. The encoded protein is CASSLRGGYRNQPQHF.

The chain uses TRBV5-5 and TRBJ1-4, with D perhaps matching TRBD1 (5 bases). From germline, CDR1 is SGHKS and CDR2 YYEKEE (reference sequence). The CDR3 totals 15 residues. The V end lost 4 bases, the J end lost 8 bases, and 18 bases lay between the germline ends. Here the CDR3 reads CASSLGPGSAEKLFF. CDR3 DNA sequence: TGTGCCAGCAGCCTCGGTCCAGGGAGCGCGGAAAAACTGTTTTTT.

This chain joins TRBV25-1 and TRBJ1-5; maybe TRBD1 (6 bases). The CDR3 is 13 residues long. Trimming cost V 11 bases and J 2 bases, with 13 bases left between them. The germline V gene encodes CDR1 MGHDK and CDR2 SYGVNS. The CDR3 DNA follows: TGTGCCGCGTCAGGGGAGGGCAATCAGCCCCAGCATTTT. Encoded protein: CAASGEGNQPQHF.

The DNA for the CDR3 is TGCAGTCACCGGGACACGAGCGGGAACTCCTACGAGCAGTACTTC. It translates to CSHRDTSGNSYEQYF. The chain has TRBV20-1 and TRBJ2-7; D is possibly TRBD2 (7 bases). The germline V gene has CDR1 DFQATT and CDR2 SNEGSKA (reference sequence). The V end lost 8 bases, the J end lost 0 bases, and 20 bases lay between the germline ends. This CDR3 comprises 15 residues.

The chain joins TRBV6-5 to TRBJ1-1; D ambiguous. V lost 6 bases to trimming and J lost 1 base, with 12 bases between them. The CDR3 runs to 14 residues. The germline CDR1 and CDR2 sequences are MNHEY and SVGAGI. The CDR3 DNA reads TGTGCCAGCAGCCCCGTCCGAGCGAACACTGAAGCTTTCTTT. It encodes CASSPVRANTEAFF.

The chain employs TRBV10-3 and TRBJ2-3; D not certain. Germline values: CDR1 ENHRY, CDR2 SYGVKD. The CDR3 contains 14 residues. V gave up 4 bases and J gave up 3 bases, with 11 bases separating them. The CDR3 nucleotides read TGTGCCATCAGTGCCGGAGCGACGACAGATACGCAGTATTTT. Amino acid sequence: CAISAGATTDTQYF.

The chain links TRBV6-5 to TRBJ1-2; the D is unclear. The CDR3 consists of 12 residues. The V end lost 8 bases, the J end lost 10 bases, and 17 bases lay between the germline ends. Germline V gene lookup returns CDR1 MNHEY and CDR2 SVGAGI. DNA of the CDR3: TGTGCCAGCCGGTCAAACTCTGCAGCCTACACCTTC. Translation gives CASRSNSAAYTF.

This clonotype was detected a few times. The V gene is TRBV4-1, the J gene TRBJ2-3; 11 nucleotides line up with TRBD2. Looked up from germline, CDR1 is MGHRA and CDR2 is YSYEKL. The CDR3 contains 17 residues. The ends lost 4 bases at V and 1 base at J; junction bases unmatched: 7. In nucleotides, the CDR3 is TGCGCCAGCAGCCCGACCGGGACTAGCGGTGGCACAGATACGCAGTATTTT. Encoded protein: CASSPTGTSGGTDTQYF.

J is TRBJ2-2 and V is TRBV4-2; 9 bases are shared with TRBD1. CDR1 is LGHNA, CDR2 YNFKEQ, per germline. The CDR3 has 15 amino acids. J was trimmed by 6 bases and V by 4 bases; bases with no gene match: 6. The CDR3 protein is CASSPGQGKAGELFF. The CDR3 nucleotides are TGTGCCAGCAGCCCCGGACAGGGGAAGGCCGGGGAGCTGTTTTTT.

V usage is TRBV7-9 and J usage is TRBJ2-1, with 12 bases matching TRBD2. V lost 0 bases, J lost 7 bases, and 7 bases stayed unmatched. CDR3 length equals 17 residues. Germline V gives CDR1 SEHNR, CDR2 FQNEAQ (reference sequence). The DNA of the CDR3 is TGTGCCAGCAGCTTAGCGTTGACTAGCGGGAGAGGGAATGAGCAGTTCTTC. This sequence encodes CASSLALTSGRGNEQFF.

This chain joins TRBV18 and TRBJ1-6; 9 nucleotides agree with TRBD1. Looked up from germline, CDR1 is KGHSH and CDR2 is LQKENI. CDR3 length: 14 residues. The trim removed 4 bases at V and 10 bases at J, leaving 5 bases unmatched. Written as DNA, the CDR3 is TGTGCCAGCTCACTCTCCGGGACAGGGTCACCCCTCCACTTT. This encodes CASSLSGTGSPLHF.

This clonotype was observed a handful of times. The chain couples TRBV20-1 to TRBJ2-3; a weak D match, TRBD2 (6 bases). This CDR3 has 14 amino acids. Trimming left V 8 bases short and J 2 bases short, with 17 bases between. Germline V gene lookup returns CDR1 DFQATT and CDR2 SNEGSKA (reference sequence). The CDR3: CSPRPGGITDTQYF. The DNA for the CDR3 is TGCAGTCCCCGGCCCGGGGGAATCACAGATACGCAGTATTTT.

There are a few counts of this clonotype. This chain links TRBV28 with TRBJ2-7; tentative D call: TRBD1 (5 bases). Germline V lookup: CDR1 MDHEN, CDR2 SYDVKM. The CDR3 is made up of 11 amino acids. V lost 8 bases to trimming and J lost 5 bases, with 10 bases between them. This chain's CDR3 is CASQGLHEQYF. CDR3 bases: TGTGCCAGCCAGGGCCTCCACGAGCAGTACTTC.

This rearrangement joins TRBV5-1 to TRBJ2-7; D is possibly TRBD1 (6 bases). The J call may be mistaken, given a closer DNA end match to TRBJ2-5. In germline, CDR1 is SGHRS, CDR2 YFSETQ. The CDR3 loop spans 17 amino acids. This CDR3 is CASSLGLGTQRTETQYF. The DNA of the CDR3 is TGCGCCAGCAGCTTGGGCCTCGGGACACAAAGAACGGAGACCCAGTACTTC.

This clonotype came up a few times. The genes are TRBV6-2 or TRBV6-3 and TRBJ2-4; D gene unclear. Germline V gene lookup returns CDR1 MNHEY and CDR2 SVGEGT. There are 13 residues in the CDR3. V lost 2 bases to trimming and J lost 13 bases, with 15 bases between them. CDR3: CASSYTSRYEQYF. In nucleotides, the CDR3 is TGTGCCAGCAGTTACACCAGTCGGTATGAGCAGTACTTC.

This clonotype was seen a few times. The V gene is TRBV6-2 or TRBV6-3, the J gene TRBJ2-1; TRBD2 aligns across 8 bases. Germline V gene lookup returns CDR1 MNHEY and CDR2 SVGEGT. The CDR3 has 16 amino acids. The V segment lost 4 bases and the J segment 10 bases; nucleotides outside the gene matches: 15. The CDR3 loop reads CASSSFDGRAGVEQFF. The CDR3 DNA follows: TGTGCCAGCAGTTCATTCGACGGGAGGGCCGGCGTCGAGCAGTTCTTC.

V gene TRBV4-2 combines with J gene TRBJ1-6, with 9 positions matching TRBD1. This CDR3 contains 14 residues. The germline gives CDR1 LGHNA, CDR2 YNFKEQ. Germline trimming cut 3 bases from V and 11 bases from J; bases unmatched to any gene: 5. CDR3 DNA: TGTGCCAGCAGCCAGGACAGGGGCGTTCCACCCCTCCACTTT. This sequence encodes CASSQDRGVPPLHF.

This clonotype has a handful of counts. This rearrangement joins TRBV4-1 to TRBJ2-7, with 11 bases identical to TRBD1. Germline V gene sequence: CDR1 MGHRA, CDR2 YSYEKL. The CDR3 sequence is 16 residues long. The trim removed 0 bases at V and 3 bases at J, leaving 4 bases unmatched. The CDR3 region has the DNA TGCGCCAGCAGCCAAGACCCCGGGACAGGGGGCTACGAGCAGTACTTC. This gives the protein CASSQDPGTGGYEQYF.

The chain combines TRBV5-1 with TRBJ1-1, with TRBD1 matching 7 bases. The CDR3 extends over 13 amino acids. With 4 bases clipped from V and 6 bases from J, the junction kept 6 bases outside the gene matches. CDR1 and CDR2 (germline): SGHRS, YFSETQ. In DNA form, the CDR3 reads TGCGCCAGCAGCCCCAACAGGGGAGCTGAAGCTTTCTTT. The encoded protein is CASSPNRGAEAFF.

This clonotype was seen more than once but under ten times. The chain employs TRBV4-1 and TRBJ2-1; 10 bases agree with TRBD1. V dropped 8 bases and J dropped 1; count of bases not matched to a gene: 5. The CDR3 length is 15 residues. In germline, CDR1 is MGHRA, CDR2 YSYEKL. CDR3 loop: CASAPGQGSYNEQFF. DNA of the CDR3: TGCGCCAGCGCACCGGGACAGGGGTCCTACAATGAGCAGTTCTTC.

The rearrangement uses TRBV4-3 and TRBJ2-5; 12 nucleotides align to TRBD2. The DNA end is a closer match to TRBJ2-7, so the J assignment may be wrong. Per germline, CDR1 LGHNA and CDR2 YSLEER. The CDR3 loop spans 16 amino acids. This CDR3 reads CASSSSSGRVNDEQYF. CDR3 bases: TGCGCCAGCAGTTCATCTAGCGGGAGGGTAAATGACGAGCAGTACTTC.